This is a list of T cell receptor beta chains from one sample in a study of shared clonotypes between healthy human individuals. The assay was immunoSEQ multiplex PCR, and TCRdb's table has in-frame clones only and misses some. Of 2 million to 2.5 million clones in the sample, approximately 96% are singletons; the top ten hold over 0.1%. The sequencing input was naive CD4+ T cells sorted from blood. The receptors here all came from a man in his late teens or twenties in good health. CDR3s include the opening cysteine and the closing phenylalanine or tryptophan. D genes are given only for firm matches. Clone size is stated in some rows and not others, as once, few, many or a class when expanded.

D	V	size	J	CDR3	DNA
TRBD2	TRBV5-1	.	TRBJ2-3	CASSPGLAGGDTQYF	TGCGCCAGCAGCCCCGGACTAGCGGGAGGCGATACGCAGTATTTT
TRBD2	TRBV4-2	.	TRBJ2-2	CASSQVRALAGANTGELFF	TGTGCCAGCAGCCAAGTAAGGGCTCTAGCGGGGGCGAACACCGGGGAGCTGTTTTTT
.	TRBV28	.	TRBJ1-5	CASSQLARLPQHF	TGTGCCAGCAGCCAATTGGCCCGACTGCCCCAGCATTTT
.	TRBV6-1	.	TRBJ1-1	CASSAPQVNTEAFF	TGTGCCAGCAGTGCGCCCCAAGTGAACACTGAAGCTTTCTTT
.	TRBV28	.	TRBJ2-1	CASSAKQGKFF	TGTGCCAGCAGCGCCAAACAGGGAAAGTTCTTC
TRBD2	TRBV30	once	TRBJ2-7	CAWRGGYEQYF	TGTGCCTGGAGGGGGGGGTACGAGCAGTACTTC
.	TRBV5-6	once	TRBJ2-3	CASGKGGGTDTQYF	TGTGCCAGCGGGAAAGGCGGGGGCACAGATACGCAGTATTTT
TRBD1	TRBV6-9	.	TRBJ2-5	CASSYSRQGVKTQYF	TGTGCCAGCAGTTACAGTCGACAGGGGGTAAAGACCCAGTACTTC
.	TRBV10-1	.	TRBJ2-3	CASSPLDAPDTQYF	TGCGCCAGCAGCCCCCTCGATGCACCAGATACGCAGTATTTT
.	TRBV10-3	.	TRBJ1-3	CAISERTALSGNTIYF	TGTGCCATCAGTGAAAGAACAGCCCTCTCTGGAAACACCATATATTTT
TRBD1	TRBV7-9	.	TRBJ2-2	CASRSGTGGERAAGELFF	TGTGCCAGCAGGTCCGGGACAGGGGGCGAGAGGGCCGCCGGGGAGCTGTTTTTT
.	TRBV25-1	.	TRBJ2-3	CASKNSGQRTDTQYF	TGTGCCAGCAAGAACTCCGGGCAACGCACAGATACGCAGTATTTT
TRBD2	TRBV28	.	TRBJ2-1	CASSFGSGGIYNEQFF	TGTGCCAGCAGTTTTGGTAGCGGGGGGATTTACAATGAGCAGTTCTTC
.	TRBV15	.	TRBJ2-6	CATSKTLGSGANVLTF	TGTGCCACCAGCAAGACCTTAGGCTCTGGGGCCAACGTCCTGACTTTC
TRBD1	TRBV2	.	TRBJ1-2	CASSEGTANYGYTF	TGTGCCAGCAGTGAGGGGACAGCTAACTATGGCTACACCTTC
.	TRBV2	.	TRBJ2-7	CASSLAPSYEQYF	TGTGCCAGCTCCTTGGCACCCTCCTACGAGCAGTACTTC
.	TRBV25-1	.	TRBJ1-1	CASSEKGKNTEAFF	TGTGCCAGCAGTGAAAAGGGAAAGAACACTGAAGCTTTCTTT
.	TRBV27	.	TRBJ2-6	CASSPRVGANVLTF	TGTGCCAGCAGTCCCAGGGTTGGGGCCAACGTCCTGACTTTC
TRBD2	TRBV7-2	once	TRBJ2-3	CASSPGLAGVTDTQYF	TGTGCCAGCAGCCCGGGACTAGCGGGGGTCACAGATACGCAGTATTTT
.	TRBV5-1	.	TRBJ2-7	CASRRGLDEQYF	TGCGCCAGCAGGAGGGGCCTGGACGAGCAGTACTTC
.	TRBV5-1	.	TRBJ2-5	CASSLEETQYF	TGCGCCAGCAGCTTAGAAGAGACCCAGTACTTC
.	TRBV5-5	.	TRBJ1-4	CASSLYPRLATNEKLFF	TGTGCCAGCAGCTTGTATCCCCGACTTGCAACTAATGAAAAACTGTTTTTT
TRBD2	TRBV10-3	once	TRBJ2-2	CAISKGLAETGELFF	TGTGCCATCAGTAAAGGACTAGCGGAGACCGGGGAGCTGTTTTTT
.	TRBV6-5	.	TRBJ1-4	CASSYFAQASEKLFF	TGTGCCAGCAGTTATTTCGCACAGGCGAGCGAAAAACTGTTTTTT
.	TRBV2	.	TRBJ1-3	CASSTRLDGNTIYF	TGTGCCAGCAGTACACGACTAGACGGAAACACCATATATTTT
.	TRBV28	.	TRBJ2-7	CASSLSGAHEQYF	TGTGCCAGCAGTTTATCCGGTGCCCACGAGCAGTACTTC
.	TRBV11-2	.	TRBJ1-1	CASSLDHPRHWGMIAFF	TGTGCCAGCAGCTTAGATCACCCGAGACACTGGGGGATGATAGCTTTCTTT
.	TRBV6-1	.	TRBJ1-2	CASSEFGAFMGNYGYTF	TGTGCCAGCAGTGAATTTGGGGCGTTTATGGGTAACTATGGCTACACCTTC
.	TRBV28	.	TRBJ2-7	CASSFGGTVYEQYF	TGTGCCAGCAGTTTCGGCGGGACAGTATACGAGCAGTACTTC
TRBD2	TRBV5-6	.	TRBJ2-7	CASSFGLAAYEQYF	TGTGCCAGCAGCTTTGGACTAGCGGCCTACGAGCAGTACTTC
TRBD2	TRBV4-2	.	TRBJ2-5	CASSRERGPGETQYF	TGTGCCAGCAGCCGAGAGCGGGGGCCGGGGGAGACCCAGTACTTC
TRBD2	TRBV7-2	.	TRBJ2-2	CASSHRAGGPGSGELFF	TGTGCCAGCAGCCATCGAGCGGGAGGGCCCGGGAGCGGGGAGCTGTTTTTT
.	TRBV18	.	TRBJ2-1	CASSLTRSNEQFF	TGTGCCAGCTCACTTACTCGTAGCAATGAGCAGTTCTTC
.	TRBV7-2	.	TRBJ2-7	CASSLIGYEQYF	TGTGCCAGCAGCTTAATCGGTTACGAGCAGTACTTC
.	TRBV5-8	.	TRBJ2-3	CASRNRITGSTDTQYF	TGTGCCAGCAGAAATCGTATAACAGGGAGTACAGATACGCAGTATTTT
TRBD1	TRBV18	.	TRBJ1-3	CASSPGQGGNTIYF	TGTGCCAGCTCGCCGGGACAGGGAGGAAACACCATATATTTT
TRBD1	TRBV5-1	.	TRBJ2-5	CASSITGGETQYF	TGCGCCAGCAGCATTACAGGGGGAGAGACCCAGTACTTC
.	TRBV15	.	TRBJ1-6	CATSREGGNYYNSPLHF	TGTGCCACCAGCAGAGAAGGGGGGAATTACTATAATTCACCCCTCCACTTT
TRBD1	TRBV18	.	TRBJ2-2	CASSSQGSNTGELFF	TGTGCCAGCTCATCACAGGGGTCTAACACCGGGGAGCTGTTTTTT
.	TRBV5-8	.	TRBJ2-1	CASSYDRYNEQFF	TGTGCCAGCAGCTACGACAGGTACAATGAGCAGTTCTTC
.	TRBV11-2	.	TRBJ1-1	CASSLAENTEAFF	TGTGCCAGCAGCTTAGCGGAGAACACTGAAGCTTTCTTT
.	TRBV28	.	TRBJ2-4	CASSFYPVSGLAKNIQYF	TGTGCCAGCAGTTTTTATCCTGTGTCAGGACTAGCCAAAAACATTCAGTACTTC
TRBD1	TRBV5-1	.	TRBJ2-5	CASSLDGQGQETQYF	TGCGCCAGCAGCTTGGACGGACAGGGGCAAGAGACCCAGTACTTC
.	TRBV6-6	.	TRBJ2-3	CASSRDLGYTDTQYF	TGTGCCAGCAGCCGGGACTTAGGGTACACAGATACGCAGTATTTT
TRBD1	TRBV4-3	.	TRBJ1-4	CASSQEDRSNEKLFF	TGCGCCAGCAGCCAAGAGGACAGGAGTAATGAAAAACTGTTTTTT
.	TRBV6-5	.	TRBJ2-1	CASSYRGSEQFF	TGTGCCAGCAGTTACAGGGGGAGTGAGCAGTTCTTC
.	TRBV27	.	TRBJ1-1	CASSLSAPIRARWTEAFF	TGTGCCAGCAGTTTATCAGCGCCTATCCGGGCTAGGTGGACTGAAGCTTTCTTT
TRBD1	TRBV10-2	.	TRBJ2-5	CASSGQAGGTQYF	TGCGCCAGCAGTGGACAGGCAGGGGGGACCCAGTACTTC
.	TRBV5-1	.	TRBJ2-2	CASSLDRTTGELFF	TGCGCCAGCAGCTTGGACAGAACCACCGGGGAGCTGTTTTTT
TRBD2	TRBV6-5	.	TRBJ2-1	CASLRLAGASEQFF	TGTGCCAGCCTCCGACTAGCGGGAGCCTCCGAGCAGTTCTTC
TRBD1	TRBV5-1	.	TRBJ2-7	CASSLGDRANEQYF	TGCGCCAGCAGCTTGGGTGACAGGGCCAACGAGCAGTACTTC
TRBD2	TRBV6-5	.	TRBJ2-7	CASSKGTSGYEQYF	TGTGCCAGCAGTAAAGGGACTAGCGGATACGAGCAGTACTTC
TRBD2	TRBV2	once	TRBJ2-3	CASSLGLQPMSTDTQYF	TGTGCCAGCAGCCTGGGACTACAACCGATGAGCACAGATACGCAGTATTTT
TRBD1	TRBV6-1	.	TRBJ2-7	CASRSGTGTYEQYF	TGTGCCAGCAGGTCCGGGACAGGGACCTACGAGCAGTACTTC